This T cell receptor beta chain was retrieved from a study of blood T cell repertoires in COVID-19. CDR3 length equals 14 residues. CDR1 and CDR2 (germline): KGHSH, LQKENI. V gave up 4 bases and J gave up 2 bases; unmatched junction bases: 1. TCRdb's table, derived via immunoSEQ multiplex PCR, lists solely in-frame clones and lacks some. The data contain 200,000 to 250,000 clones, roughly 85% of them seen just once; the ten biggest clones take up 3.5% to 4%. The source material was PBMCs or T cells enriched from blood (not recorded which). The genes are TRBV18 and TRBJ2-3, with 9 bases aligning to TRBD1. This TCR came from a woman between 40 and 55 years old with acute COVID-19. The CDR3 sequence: CASSRDRVTDTQYF. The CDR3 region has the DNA TGTGCCAGCTCACGGGACAGGGTCACAGATACGCAGTATTTT.